The sequence of this T cell receptor (beta chain) was determined in a study of cytomegalovirus exposure and HLA in healthy donors. Method: immunoSEQ multiplex PCR; TCRdb's copy keeps in-frame clones and lacks some. Of 200,000 or so clones listed, 84% were seen once; the top ten hold over 5.5%. Per the germline V gene, CDR1 is MDHEN and CDR2 is SYDVKM. There are 15 residues in the CDR3. V lost 7 bases, J lost 0 bases, and 12 bases lay in between. The receptor's source is a man younger than 35 in good health and CMV-seropositive. V and J are TRBV28 and TRBJ2-2, with D perhaps matching TRBD1 (5 bases). The specimen sequenced was PBMCs. The CDR3 loop reads CASINRIPNTGELFF. In DNA form, the CDR3 reads TGTGCCAGCATCAACAGGATTCCGAACACCGGGGAGCTGTTTTTT.